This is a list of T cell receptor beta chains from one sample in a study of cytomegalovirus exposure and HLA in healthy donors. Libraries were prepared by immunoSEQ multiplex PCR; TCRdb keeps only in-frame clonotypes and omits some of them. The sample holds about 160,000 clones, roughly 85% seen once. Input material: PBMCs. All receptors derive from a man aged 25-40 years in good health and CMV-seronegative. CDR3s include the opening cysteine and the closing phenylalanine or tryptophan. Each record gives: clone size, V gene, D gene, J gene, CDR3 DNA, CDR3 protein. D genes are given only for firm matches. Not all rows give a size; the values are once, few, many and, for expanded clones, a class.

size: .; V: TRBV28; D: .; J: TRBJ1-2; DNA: TGTGCCAGCAGTTTGGGCTACTGGGCTCATGGCTACACCTTC; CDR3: CASSLGYWAHGYTF
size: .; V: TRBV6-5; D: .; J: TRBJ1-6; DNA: TGTGCCAGCAGCTCCCCGGGAGCTGGGAATTCACCCCTCCACTTT; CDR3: CASSSPGAGNSPLHF
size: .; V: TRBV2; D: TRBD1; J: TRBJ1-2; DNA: TGTGCCAGCAGTGATTACAGGGGGGCGCCTGATGGCTACACCTTC; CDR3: CASSDYRGAPDGYTF
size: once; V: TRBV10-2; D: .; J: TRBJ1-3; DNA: TGCGCCAGCAGTTCCGGGGCTGGAAACACCATATATTTT; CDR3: CASSSGAGNTIYF
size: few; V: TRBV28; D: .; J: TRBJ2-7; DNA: TGTGCCAGCCTAAGCCCCTACGAGCAGTACTTC; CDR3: CASLSPYEQYF
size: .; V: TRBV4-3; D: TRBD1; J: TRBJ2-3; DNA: TGCGCCAGCAGCCGCGACAGGGGCACAGATACGCAGTATTTT; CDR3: CASSRDRGTDTQYF
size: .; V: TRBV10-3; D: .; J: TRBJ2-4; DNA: TGTGCCATCAGTGAGTGGTCGGGTGCCAAAAACATTCAGTACTTC; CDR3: CAISEWSGAKNIQYF
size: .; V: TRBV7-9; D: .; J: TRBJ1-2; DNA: TGTGCCAGCAGCTCCCACGAAGGAGCTAACTATGGCTACACCTTC; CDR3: CASSSHEGANYGYTF
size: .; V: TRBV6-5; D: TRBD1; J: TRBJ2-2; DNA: TGTGCCAGCAGTTCCGTGGGACAGGGGGGGACCGGGGAGCTGTTTTTT; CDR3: CASSSVGQGGTGELFF
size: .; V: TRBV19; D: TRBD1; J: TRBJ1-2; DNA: TGTGCCAGTAGACCGGGACAGCTTCCGGCTAACTATGGCTACACCTTC; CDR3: CASRPGQLPANYGYTF
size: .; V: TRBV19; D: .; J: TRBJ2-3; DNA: TGTGCCAGTAGTGAGACGTGGGGCCCAGATACGCAGTATTTT; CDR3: CASSETWGPDTQYF
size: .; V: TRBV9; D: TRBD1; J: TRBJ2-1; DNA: TGTGCCAGCAGCGCCTCGGGACAGGGGGATGAGCAGTTCTTC; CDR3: CASSASGQGDEQFF
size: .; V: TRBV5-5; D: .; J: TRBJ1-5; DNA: TGTGCCAGCAGCTTCGTCGGGGGGGTAAGCAATCAGCCCCAGCATTTT; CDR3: CASSFVGGVSNQPQHF
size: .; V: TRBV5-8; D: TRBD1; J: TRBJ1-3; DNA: TGTGCCAGCAGCGTAACAGGGGACCGCAAATTACACTCTGGAAACACCATATATTTT; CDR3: CASSVTGDRKLHSGNTIYF
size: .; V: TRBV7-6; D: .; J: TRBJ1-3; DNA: TGTGCCAGCAGCTTAATGGGCGGGAGCTCTGGAAACACCATATATTTT; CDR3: CASSLMGGSSGNTIYF
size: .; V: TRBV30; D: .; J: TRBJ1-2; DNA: TGTGCCTGGAGGACCCAGGGACTTGGGGGCTACACCTTC; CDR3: CAWRTQGLGGYTF
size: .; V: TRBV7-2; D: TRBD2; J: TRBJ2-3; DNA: TGTGCCAGCAGCCCCTCTAGCGGGAGCACAGATACGCAGTATTTT; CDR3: CASSPSSGSTDTQYF
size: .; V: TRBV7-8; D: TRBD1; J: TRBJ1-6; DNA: TGTGCCAGCAGCTCCGCGGGACAGAGAAATTCACCCCTCCACTTT; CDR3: CASSSAGQRNSPLHF
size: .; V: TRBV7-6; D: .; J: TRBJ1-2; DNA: TGTGCCAGCAGCTTAGAGCAGGGGAGAAGCTACACCTTC; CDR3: CASSLEQGRSYTF
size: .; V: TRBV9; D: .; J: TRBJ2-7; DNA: TGTGCCAGCAGTCCCGGCGGCTCGGTGGCCGAGCAGTACTTC; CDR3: CASSPGGSVAEQYF
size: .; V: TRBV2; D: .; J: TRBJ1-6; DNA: TGTGCCAGCACTCGAGAGGGTCTTTATAATTCACCCCTCCACTTT; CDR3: CASTREGLYNSPLHF
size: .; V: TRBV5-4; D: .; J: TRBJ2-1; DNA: TGTGCCAGCAGCTTGGGGACAGACTACAATGAGCAGTTCTTC; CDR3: CASSLGTDYNEQFF
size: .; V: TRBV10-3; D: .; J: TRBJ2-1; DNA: TGTGCCACCCTCGACATCTACAATGAGCAGTTCTTC; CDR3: CATLDIYNEQFF
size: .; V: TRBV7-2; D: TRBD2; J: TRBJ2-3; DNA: TGTGCCAGCAGCCAGCCGGGACTAGCGGGGGGACTTAACACAGATACGCAGTATTTT; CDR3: CASSQPGLAGGLNTDTQYF
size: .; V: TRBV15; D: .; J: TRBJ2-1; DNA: TGTGCCACCAGCGAAGACAGTTCTGCCTACAATGAGCAGTTCTTC; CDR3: CATSEDSSAYNEQFF
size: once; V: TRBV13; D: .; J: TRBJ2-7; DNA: TGTGCCAGCAGCTTAGGCCGGGGAGACTACGAGCAGTACTTC; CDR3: CASSLGRGDYEQYF
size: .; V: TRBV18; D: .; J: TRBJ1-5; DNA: TGTGCCAGCTCACCAATTCCACAGCGGGGCGTTCAGCCCCAGCATTTT; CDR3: CASSPIPQRGVQPQHF
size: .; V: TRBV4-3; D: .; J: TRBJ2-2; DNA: TGCGCCAGCAGCCAAGATTTTTGGGGGCCTACGAACACCGGGGAGCTGTTTTTT; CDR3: CASSQDFWGPTNTGELFF
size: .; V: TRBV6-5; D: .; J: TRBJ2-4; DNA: TGTGCCAGCAGTAGCAGGGTGCCGTACAACATTCAGTACTTC; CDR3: CASSSRVPYNIQYF
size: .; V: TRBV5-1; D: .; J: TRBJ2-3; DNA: TGCGCCAGCAGGCACAGGGACCCTGGGGATACGCAGTATTTT; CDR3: CASRHRDPGDTQYF
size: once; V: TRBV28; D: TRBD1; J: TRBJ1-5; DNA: TGTGCCAGTACCACCGGGACAGAGGGTATCCATCAGCCCCAGCATTTT; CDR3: CASTTGTEGIHQPQHF
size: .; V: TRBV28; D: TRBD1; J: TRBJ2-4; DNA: TGTGCCAGCAGAGGACAGGGGGTGAGACCCCTGAAAAACATTCAGTACTTC; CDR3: CASRGQGVRPLKNIQYF
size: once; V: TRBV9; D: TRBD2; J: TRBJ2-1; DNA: TGTGCCAGCAGCGCCTTAGCGGGCGGGGGGAATGAGCAGTTCTTC; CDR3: CASSALAGGGNEQFF
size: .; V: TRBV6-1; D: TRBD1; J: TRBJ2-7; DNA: TGTGCCAGCAGTGATTGGGACAGGGAGGGCGAGCAGTACTTC; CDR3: CASSDWDREGEQYF
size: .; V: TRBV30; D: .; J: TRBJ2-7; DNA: TGTGCCTGGAGCCGGACAGGACTAACCTACGAGCAGTACTTC; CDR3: CAWSRTGLTYEQYF
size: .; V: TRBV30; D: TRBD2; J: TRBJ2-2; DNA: TGTGCCTGGAGGCGGGGGAACTATAACACCGGGGAGCTGTTTTTT; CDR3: CAWRRGNYNTGELFF
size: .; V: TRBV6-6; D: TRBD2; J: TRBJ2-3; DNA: TGTGCCAGCAGCAATAGCGGGGGAGATACGCAGTATTTT; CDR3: CASSNSGGDTQYF
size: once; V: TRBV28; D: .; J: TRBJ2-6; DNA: TGTGCCAGCACCAGTTATAGGATTGACGGGAACTCTGGGGCCAACGTCCTGACTTTC; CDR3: CASTSYRIDGNSGANVLTF
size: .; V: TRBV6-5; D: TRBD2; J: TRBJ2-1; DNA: TGTGCCAGCAGTTACCTTGGCGGGAGCTCGGGCAATGAGCAGTTCTTC; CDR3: CASSYLGGSSGNEQFF
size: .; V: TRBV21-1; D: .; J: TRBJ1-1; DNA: TGTGCCAGCAGCATTAATAAAATGAACACTGAAGCTTTCTTT; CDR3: CASSINKMNTEAFF
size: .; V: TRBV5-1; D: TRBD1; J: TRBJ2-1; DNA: TGCGCCAGCAGCTTGGCGGTGGGTGAGGGGGCATTAAAGCAGTTCTTC; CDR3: CASSLAVGEGALKQFF
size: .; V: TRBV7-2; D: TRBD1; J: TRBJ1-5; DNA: TGTGCCAGCAGCCTAAGCGGCCAGGGGGGTTTCAATCAGCCCCAGCATTTT; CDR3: CASSLSGQGGFNQPQHF
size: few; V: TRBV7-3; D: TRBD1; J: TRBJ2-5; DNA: TGTGCCAGCAGCAAAACGACAGGGGGCACAGTGGAGACCCAGTACTTC; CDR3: CASSKTTGGTVETQYF
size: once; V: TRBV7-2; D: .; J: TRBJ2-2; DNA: TGTGCCAGCAGCTTAGCGCCGGGGGGGGAGCTGTTTTTT; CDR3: CASSLAPGGELFF
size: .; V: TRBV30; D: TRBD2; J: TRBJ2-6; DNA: TGTGCCTGGAGTGTACAACGGACTAGCGGGAGGGGTGGGGCCAACGTCCTGACTTTC; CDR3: CAWSVQRTSGRGGANVLTF
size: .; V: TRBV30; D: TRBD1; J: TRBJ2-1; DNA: TGTGCCTGGAGTACTCGAGCAGGGGGCGCTTACAATGAGCAGTTCTTC; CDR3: CAWSTRAGGAYNEQFF
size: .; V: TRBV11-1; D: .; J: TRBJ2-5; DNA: TGTGCCAGCAGCTTAGATCTCCAGGGATCGCAAGAGACCCAGTACTTC; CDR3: CASSLDLQGSQETQYF
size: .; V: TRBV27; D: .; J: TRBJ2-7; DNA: TGTGCCAGCAGTTTTAGGGGACAATCCTACGAGCAGTACTTC; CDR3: CASSFRGQSYEQYF